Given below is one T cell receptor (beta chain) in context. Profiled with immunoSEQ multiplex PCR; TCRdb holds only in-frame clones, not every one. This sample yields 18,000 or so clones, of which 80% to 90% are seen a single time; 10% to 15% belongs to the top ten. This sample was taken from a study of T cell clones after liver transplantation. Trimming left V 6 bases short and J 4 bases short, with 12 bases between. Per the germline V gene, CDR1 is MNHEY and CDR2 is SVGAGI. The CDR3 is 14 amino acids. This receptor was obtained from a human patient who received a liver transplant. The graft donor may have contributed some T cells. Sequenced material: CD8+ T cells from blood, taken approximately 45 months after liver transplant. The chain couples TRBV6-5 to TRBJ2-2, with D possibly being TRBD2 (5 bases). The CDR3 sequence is CASRMGEATGELFF. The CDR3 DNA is TGTGCCAGCAGGATGGGAGAGGCCACCGGGGAGCTGTTTTTT.